This TCR beta chain is drawn from a study of T cells in Graves' hyperthyroidism and ophthalmopathy. Overall study findings and caveats: Blood also contained most expanded thyroid clonotypes above 0.001.

It was considered stable Graves' hyperthyroidism when ophthalmopathy did not progress within 18 months. Trimming cost V 5 bases and J 2 bases, with 14 bases left between them. This CDR3 contains 15 residues. This clonotype was counted at least ten times. What it binds is unknown. RNA transcripts provided the source from which TCR beta CDR3 regions were amplified. A first-round RT-PCR of the TCR CDR3 used the HTBI primer set. From the multiplex PCR reads, TCRdb called clonotypes with MiXCR, one entry per CDR3 protein. The sample shows fewer than 600,000 distinct CDR3 sequences, roughly an eighth of them seen only once.

The genes are TRBV12-3 or TRBV12-4 and TRBJ2-3, with D possibly matching TRBD1 (6 bases). The sequencing input was blood. The receptor was isolated from a woman younger than 35 with Graves' hyperthyroidism. The CDR3 DNA follows: TGTGCCAGCAGTCCAACAGGGTTAAACACAGATACGCAGTATTTT. Its translation: CASSPTGLNTDTQYF.